The subject of this entry is one TCR beta chain. Its antigen is unidentified. This CDR3 has 15 residues. The V gene lost 2 bases and the J gene lost 3 bases, with 11 bases spanning the gap. Germline V gives CDR1 DFQATT, CDR2 SNEGSKA (reference sequence). Using its own MiXCR run on the RT-PCR reads, TCRdb lists one record per CDR3 protein. This table holds more than 550,000 distinct CDR3 sequences, approximately 10% found once. The data stem from a study of response to subunit inactivated influenza vaccine. Overall study results and limits: Only a handful of new T cells, the authors suggested, are recruited with each seasonal influenza vaccination.

This chain joins TRBV20-1 and TRBJ1-6; D ambiguous. This specimen was PBMCs from blood, taken on the day of vaccination. The TCR originated in a man aged 45-65 years who received an inactivated influenza vaccine. The CDR3 DNA follows: TGCAGTGCTAGAATGGGAGATCGCTATAATTCACCCCTCCACTTT. It codes for CSARMGDRYNSPLHF.